The present T cell receptor (beta chain) was sequenced within a study of T cells of healthy individuals. The CDR3 loop spans 13 amino acids. Unmatched junction bases numbered 15, after V lost 6 bases and J lost 12 bases. The V gene's germline CDR1 is SQVTM and CDR2 ANQGSEA. TCRdb called the 5' RACE reads again in MiXCR, with one record for every CDR3 protein. The data show some 69,000 distinct CDR3 sequences, with 15% to 20% seen just once and around 5.1% held by the top ten. This TCR was recovered from a human donor in good health. The J gene is TRBJ2-3, the V gene TRBV29-1, with 7 nucleotides matching TRBD2. This chain's CDR3 is CSVGAGVTRTQYF. CDR3 nucleotide sequence: TGCAGCGTCGGGGCGGGAGTTACGAGAACACAGTATTTT.